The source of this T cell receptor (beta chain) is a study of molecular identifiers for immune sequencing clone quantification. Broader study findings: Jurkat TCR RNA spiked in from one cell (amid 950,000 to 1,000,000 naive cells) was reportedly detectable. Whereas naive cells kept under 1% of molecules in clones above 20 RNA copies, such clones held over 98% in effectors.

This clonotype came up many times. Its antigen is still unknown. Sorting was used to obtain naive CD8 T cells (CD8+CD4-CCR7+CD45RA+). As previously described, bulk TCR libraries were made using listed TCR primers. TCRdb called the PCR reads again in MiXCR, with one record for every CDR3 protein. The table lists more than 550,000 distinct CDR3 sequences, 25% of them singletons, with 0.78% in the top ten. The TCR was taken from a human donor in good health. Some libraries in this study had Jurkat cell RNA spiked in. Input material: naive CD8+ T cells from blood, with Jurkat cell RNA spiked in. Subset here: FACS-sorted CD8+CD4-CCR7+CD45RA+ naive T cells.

CDR3 nucleotides: TGCAGTGCTAGAGACAGGACGGAGCCTCAAGAGACCCAGTACTTC. It encodes CSARDRTEPQETQYF. This chain connects TRBV20-1 to TRBJ2-5; D unclear. V was pared by 0 bases and J by 2 bases, with 13 bases between. CDR1 is DFQATT and CDR2 is SNEGSKA in the germline V gene (reference sequence). The CDR3 consists of 15 residues.